This T cell receptor (beta chain) stems from a study of identical twins. V was shortened by 4 bases and J by 8 bases, with 15 bases between the two germline ends. The CDR3 spans 14 residues. Germline V lookup: CDR1 SEHNR, CDR2 FQNEAQ (reference sequence). This clonotype was observed a few times. TCRdb re-derived calls from the 5' RACE reads in MiXCR, one entry per CDR3 protein. The sample includes hundreds of thousands of distinct CDR3 sequences, roughly an eighth of them seen just once. These same records also appear under a second study, on yellow fever vaccine responses in identical twins.

The gene calls are TRBV7-9 and TRBJ2-1, with D perhaps TRBD1 or TRBD2 (5 bases each). This clonotype originated in a woman between 18 and 29 years old in good health. Sequenced sample: PBMCs. CDR3 sequence: CASSYAGATDEQFF. DNA of the CDR3: TGTGCCAGCAGCTACGCCGGGGCGACAGATGAGCAGTTCTTC.